This TCR beta chain was sequenced for a study of T cell repertoires in cytomegalovirus infection. One entry per CDR3 protein results from TCRdb running MiXCR on the reads. The sample lists some 130,000 distinct CDR3 sequences, 20% to 30% occurring once. The CDR3 extends over 12 amino acids. The germline CDR1 and CDR2 sequences are MNHEY and SMNVEV (reference sequence). The ends were cut back, 4 bases at V and 5 bases at J, with 8 bases in the middle. This clonotype was seen a handful of times. The target antigen is unknown. Source material: PBMCs, sequenced either directly or after in vitro stimulation (not recorded which). The chain links TRBV27 to TRBJ2-5, with D hard to call. The clonotype originates from a human donor in good health (CMV status not recorded). Some clones in this sample may be carry-over from other donors' samples. The CDR3 spells CASSSEPETQYF. The CDR3 DNA sequence: TGTGCCAGCAGTTCCGAACCGGAGACCCAGTACTTC.